These 27 T cell receptor beta chains came from one sample sequenced in a study of response to subunit inactivated influenza vaccine. From the RT-PCR reads, TCRdb called clonotypes with MiXCR, one entry per CDR3 protein. The data contain 170,000 or so distinct CDR3 sequences, about 10% of them singletons. Sequencing was performed on CD8+ T cells sorted from PBMCs, taken roughly 24 months after vaccination. Every receptor here comes from a man aged 45 to 75 who received an inactivated influenza vaccine.

This clonotype appeared a few times. The chain couples TRBV25-1 to TRBJ1-2; D call uncertain. CDR1 is MGHDK, CDR2 SYGVNS, per germline. The V and J ends lost 11 bases and 4 bases respectively, with 20 bases between them. This CDR3 has 14 residues. CDR3 amino acids: CASRTDGTVYGYTF. CDR3 DNA: TGTGCCTCCCGCACTGATGGAACGGTCTATGGCTACACCTTC.

This clonotype was found a few times. J is TRBJ1-1 and V is TRBV11-2; 10 nucleotides align to TRBD1. The CDR3 consists of 13 residues. Germline CDR1 and CDR2: SGHAT and FQNNGV. Unmatched junction bases numbered 4, after V lost 6 bases and J lost 6 bases. The CDR3, as DNA: TGTGCCAGCAGAAACGGACAGGGGGCTGAAGCTTTCTTT. Amino acids: CASRNGQGAEAFF.

This chain uses TRBV23-1 with TRBJ2-7; 8 positions agree with TRBD1. TRBV23-1 is an ORF; its function is uncertain. There are 16 residues in the CDR3. The J segment lost 2 bases and the V segment lost 4 bases, leaving 10 bases of the junction unmatched. CDR3 DNA sequence: TGCGCCAGCAGTCCAGAAGGACAGGGAGAGACCTACGAGCAGTACTTC. It translates to CASSPEGQGETYEQYF.

This clonotype was counted at least ten times. The gene calls are TRBV4-3 and TRBJ2-7; D is possibly TRBD1 (6 bases). The germline V and J ends were trimmed by 0 bases and 1 base, with 16 bases remaining between them. CDR3 length: 17 residues. Per germline, CDR1 LGHNA and CDR2 YSLEER. CDR3 sequence reads: CASSQDRADQGSYEQYF. The CDR3 DNA follows: TGCGCCAGCAGCCAAGATCGGGCGGATCAGGGGTCCTACGAGCAGTACTTC.

A few counts support this clonotype. The chain recombines TRBV12-3 or TRBV12-4 with TRBJ1-5; weak D call: TRBD1 (5 bases). The CDR3 has 15 amino acids. V lost 5 bases to trimming and J lost 10 bases, with 21 bases between them. The DNA for the CDR3 is TGTGCCAGCAGTGCCCCAGGGTCAGGCCCCCAACCCCAGCATTTT. Translating gives CASSAPGSGPQPQHF.

This clonotype was seen a handful of times. The genes are TRBV11-3 and TRBJ2-3; 11 bases match TRBD2. CDR3 length: 16 residues. With 4 bases clipped from V and 2 bases from J, the junction kept 5 bases outside the gene matches. Germline assignment: CDR1 SGHNT and CDR2 YENEEA. For the CDR3, the DNA is TGTGCCAGCAGCTCACATAGCGGGAGGGACACAGATACGCAGTATTTT. It yields the protein CASSSHSGRDTDTQYF.

V usage is TRBV7-9 and J usage is TRBJ1-1; unclear D gene. CDR1 is SEHNR, CDR2 FQNEAQ, per germline (reference sequence). V lost 4 bases to trimming and J lost 4 bases, with 10 bases between them. The CDR3 totals 13 residues. CDR3 sequence (DNA): TGTGCCAGCAGCTACTCAGAGGGCACTGAAGCTTTCTTT. Its protein is CASSYSEGTEAFF.

The chain employs TRBV20-1 and TRBJ1-1, with TRBD1 matching over 9 bases. This CDR3 region has 15 residues. With 1 base clipped from V and 2 bases from J, the junction kept 5 bases outside the gene matches. The germline gives CDR1 DFQATT, CDR2 SNEGSKA (reference sequence). The CDR3 coding sequence is TGCAGTGCTAGAGTACCGGACAGGGGAAACACTGAAGCTTTCTTT. It specifies CSARVPDRGNTEAFF.

The rearrangement uses TRBV7-8 and TRBJ2-1; D not certain. Germline loops: CDR1 SGHVS, CDR2 FQNEAQ. The CDR3 is 15 residues long. V dropped 5 bases and J dropped 0 bases, with 11 bases sitting between them. In DNA form, the CDR3 reads TGTGCCAGCAGCCCCATCGTCGGCTCCTACAATGAGCAGTTCTTC. This encodes CASSPIVGSYNEQFF.

This clonotype was observed a handful of times. This sequence joins TRBV6-5 and TRBJ1-6; no reliable D call. The CDR3 runs 15 residues. V was cut by 0 bases and J by 8 bases, with 11 bases left in between. Germline V gene lookup returns CDR1 MNHEY and CDR2 SVGAGI. CDR3 loop: CASSYSKGWDSPLHF. In DNA, the CDR3 is TGTGCCAGCAGTTACTCGAAAGGTTGGGATTCACCCCTCCACTTT.

This clonotype was observed many times. This chain joins TRBV5-1 and TRBJ1-4, with D perhaps matching TRBD1 (5 bases). From germline, CDR1 is SGHRS and CDR2 YFSETQ. Between the trimmed V and J ends, which lost 4 bases and 2 bases, there was a span of 12 bases. The CDR3 extends over 15 amino acids. The CDR3 bases are TGCGCCAGCAGCGCCTCGGGGGGGACTAATGAAAAACTGTTTTTT. Residues: CASSASGGTNEKLFF.

The chain links TRBV18 to TRBJ1-4; D perhaps matches TRBD1 (6 bases). Germline values: CDR1 KGHSH, CDR2 LQKENI. V lost 2 bases and J 4 bases, leaving 14 bases between the germline ends. The CDR3 runs 16 residues. CDR3 residues: CASSPTPGAFNEKLFF. In DNA, the CDR3 is TGTGCCAGCTCACCAACCCCAGGGGCCTTTAATGAAAAACTGTTTTTT.

This clonotype was picked up many times. J is TRBJ1-1 and V is TRBV27; D is perhaps TRBD1 (5 bases). Trimming shortened V by 6 bases and J by 3 bases, and 14 bases separated the two germline ends. The CDR3 totals 14 residues. Germline CDR1 is MNHEY and CDR2 is SMNVEV (reference sequence). The CDR3 coding sequence is TGTGCCAGCAGCCTACTCGCAGGGTACACTGAAGCTTTCTTT. Translated: CASSLLAGYTEAFF.

The J gene is TRBJ1-5, the V gene TRBV5-5, with D possibly TRBD1 on 5 matching bases. CDR1 and CDR2 (germline): SGHKS, YYEKEE (reference sequence). The CDR3 loop spans 14 amino acids. V was clipped by 4 bases and J by 8 bases, with 16 bases between them. The CDR3 sequence is CASSRGEGVEPQHF. CDR3 nucleotide sequence: TGTGCCAGCAGCCGAGGGGAGGGCGTGGAGCCCCAGCATTTT.

This sequence joins TRBV24-1 and TRBJ2-3, with 8 bases that match TRBD2. The CDR3 loop spans 18 amino acids. From germline, CDR1 is KGHDR and CDR2 SFDVKD. Unmatched junction bases numbered 15, after V lost 4 bases and J lost 4 bases. This chain's CDR3 is CATSDGSTGGLSSDTQYF. Written as DNA, the CDR3 is TGTGCCACCAGTGACGGTTCCACGGGGGGGCTCAGTTCAGATACGCAGTATTTT.

In this sample, this clonotype turned up a few times. V and J are TRBV6-1 and TRBJ2-7, with a weak D call TRBD2 (6 bases). Between the trimmed V and J ends, which lost 6 bases and 0 bases, there was a span of 18 bases. The CDR3 covers 16 residues. CDR1 and CDR2 (germline): MNHNS, SASEGT. This chain's CDR3 is CASRKGRGLTSYEQYF. CDR3 DNA: TGTGCCAGCAGAAAAGGACGGGGACTTACCTCCTACGAGCAGTACTTC.

V is TRBV3-1 and J is TRBJ2-5; 11 nucleotides match TRBD2. The length of the CDR3 is 16 residues. The V and J ends lost 2 bases and 2 bases, in that order; junction bases with no gene match: 4. The germline V gene has CDR1 LGHDT and CDR2 YNNKEL (reference sequence). CDR3 nucleotide sequence: TGTGCCAGCAGCCAATCGGGACTAGCGGAACAAGAGACCCAGTACTTC. This translates into CASSQSGLAEQETQYF.

CDR3 nucleotides: TGCAGCGTTGAATCAGGGCCCCCCCGCTACGAGCAGTACTTC. This encodes CSVESGPPRYEQYF. The J gene is TRBJ2-7, the V gene TRBV29-1, with a weak D call TRBD1 (5 bases). Trimming left V 2 bases short and J 3 bases short, with 14 bases between. The V gene's germline CDR1 is SQVTM and CDR2 ANQGSEA. The CDR3 runs 14 residues.

This chain links TRBV28 with TRBJ2-2; D gene uncertain. Trimming stripped 4 bases from V and 4 bases from J, with 13 bases between. The germline V gene encodes CDR1 MDHEN and CDR2 SYDVKM. This CDR3 contains 15 residues. The CDR3 DNA sequence: TGTGCCAGCAGTTCCGGACGATCGGGCACCGGGGAGCTGTTTTTT. Translated, it gives CASSSGRSGTGELFF.

The chain joins TRBV28 to TRBJ2-5; 8 bases match TRBD2. CDR1 and CDR2 from the germline V gene are MDHEN and SYDVKM. The V and J ends lost 6 bases and 4 bases, in that order; junction bases with no gene match: 10. CDR3 length: 15 residues. CDR3 bases: TGTGCCAGCAGCTCGGAGAGCGGGAGCTTAGAGACCCAGTACTTC. Protein product: CASSSESGSLETQYF. The full variable domain, rest sourced from reference TRBV28 and TRBJ2-5, is DVKVTQSSRYLVKRTGEKVFLECVQDMDHENMFWYRQDPGLGLRLIYFSYDVKMKEKGDIPEGYSVSREKKERFSLILESASTNQTSMYLCASSSESGSLETQYFGPGTRLLVL.

The V call is TRBV21-1, the J call TRBJ2-7; whether TRBD1, the table's D call, matches the DNA was not checked. TRBV21-1 is shown as a pseudogene. The CDR3 has 16 residues. In DNA form, the CDR3 reads TGTGCCAGCGGCGCACAGGGGAGGTGGGGTTCCTACGAGCAGTACTTC. Translation gives CASGAQGRWGSYEQYF.

The chain's CDR3 is CSVSWTGEPETQYF. In nucleotides, the CDR3 is TGCAGCGTTTCTTGGACAGGGGAGCCGGAGACCCAGTACTTC. The chain recombines TRBV29-1 with TRBJ2-5; TRBD1 matches at 9 bases. V lost 5 bases to trimming and J lost 5 bases; unmatched junction nucleotides: 9. The CDR3 is 14 amino acids. CDR1 is SQVTM and CDR2 is ANQGSEA in the germline V gene.

The genes are TRBV27 and TRBJ1-1, with no clear D. This CDR3 has 14 amino acids. Germline assignment: CDR1 MNHEY and CDR2 SMNVEV (reference sequence). V was trimmed by 3 bases and J by 3 bases, leaving 11 bases between them. The chain's CDR3 is CASSFSRSDTEAFF. The CDR3 DNA reads as TGTGCCAGCAGTTTTAGCCGATCGGACACTGAAGCTTTCTTT.

This clonotype has a count of ten or more. CDR3 sequence: CSVVGQGGLNEQFF. In nucleotides, the CDR3 is TGCAGCGTTGTGGGACAGGGGGGGTTAAATGAGCAGTTCTTC. The genes are TRBV29-1 and TRBJ2-1; 11 nucleotides align to TRBD1. After removal of 4 bases from V and 7 bases from J, the junction contained 6 bases not matched to a gene. The CDR3 runs to 14 residues. Germline CDR1 SQVTM, CDR2 ANQGSEA.

This chain joins TRBV4-3 and TRBJ2-7; tentative D call: TRBD2 (6 bases). CDR1 is LGHNA, CDR2 YSLEER, per germline. This CDR3 comprises 15 residues. Trimming stripped 0 bases from V and 6 bases from J, with 15 bases between. In DNA form, the CDR3 reads TGCGCCAGCAGCCAAGACCCCATTCGGGGGAGCGAGCAGTACTTC. Its protein is CASSQDPIRGSEQYF.

This clonotype was seen ten or more times. This sequence joins TRBV28 and TRBJ1-3; a weak D match, TRBD1 (5 bases). The CDR3 is 16 residues long. V dropped 3 bases and J dropped 3 bases, with 15 bases sitting between them. Per the germline V gene, CDR1 is MDHEN and CDR2 is SYDVKM. The CDR3: CASSFGGTSGGNTIYF. Here the CDR3 DNA reads TGTGCCAGCAGTTTCGGGGGAACATCGGGTGGAAACACCATATATTTT.

A few counts support this clonotype. J is TRBJ2-1 and V is TRBV11-2, with a tentative D call TRBD2 (7 bases). The CDR3 is 17 residues long. Germline V lookup: CDR1 SGHAT, CDR2 FQNNGV. Deletions cut 3 bases from V and 3 bases from J, with 18 bases between. CDR3 sequence reads: CASSFLLGRGVYNEQFF. In DNA, the CDR3 is TGTGCCAGCAGCTTCCTCCTTGGGAGGGGGGTCTACAATGAGCAGTTCTTC.